These 8 T cell receptor beta chains share one sample of origin, sequenced in a study of T cell repertoires in cytomegalovirus infection. Their antigens remain unidentified. From the reads, TCRdb called clonotypes with MiXCR, one entry per CDR3 protein. The data show roughly 500,000 distinct CDR3 sequences, approximately 42% seen once. The specimen comprised cultured PBMCs, sampled from culture after CMV antigen stimulation. These receptors were collected from a human donor in good health (CMV status not recorded). Some clones in this sample may be carry-over from other donors' samples.

V is TRBV9 and J is TRBJ2-7; D unclear. The V and J ends lost 6 bases and 0 bases respectively, with 13 bases between them. This CDR3 region has 14 residues. Germline CDR1 SGDLS, CDR2 YYNGEE. CDR3 amino acids: CASNPSPSSYEQYF. Written as DNA, the CDR3 is TGTGCCAGCAACCCCTCTCCAAGCTCCTACGAGCAGTACTTC.

The CDR3 reads CAISESAGYTF. The CDR3 region has the DNA TGTGCCATCAGTGAGTCGGCTGGCTACACCTTC. V usage is TRBV10-3 and J usage is TRBJ1-2; D remains unclear. The ends were cut back, 0 bases at V and 7 bases at J, with 3 bases in the middle. Germline V gives CDR1 ENHRY, CDR2 SYGVKD. This CDR3 has 11 residues.

V gene TRBV11-2 combines with J gene TRBJ2-1, with TRBD1 identical over 7 bases. V trimming: 11 bases; J trimming: 5 bases; junction bases outside the gene matches: 21. Germline V gene data show CDR1 as SGHAT and CDR2 as FQNNGV. The CDR3 runs 17 residues. The CDR3 bases are TGTGCCTCCAGGGACAGCACGAAGGTGGGGAACAACAATGAGCAGTTCTTC. Translated: CASRDSTKVGNNNEQFF.

The gene calls are TRBV7-8 and TRBJ1-4; 7 bases fit TRBD1. Germline V gene lookup returns CDR1 SGHVS and CDR2 FQNEAQ. The CDR3 is made up of 15 amino acids. The V segment lost 0 bases and the J segment 5 bases; nucleotides outside the gene matches: 3. CDR3 in amino acids: CASSLAPRGNEKLFF. In nucleotides, the CDR3 is TGTGCCAGCAGCTTAGCACCCAGGGGGAATGAAAAACTGTTTTTT.

The chain recombines TRBV10-3 with TRBJ2-5, with 9 bases identical to TRBD2. This CDR3 spans 14 amino acids. The junction had 1 base not matched to a gene; V was cut back by 0 bases and J by 5 bases. Germline CDR1 ENHRY, CDR2 SYGVKD. CDR3 nucleotide sequence: TGTGCCATCAGTGAGTCTAGCGGGAGTGAGACCCAGTACTTC. This encodes CAISESSGSETQYF.

The chain employs TRBV5-4 and TRBJ1-1; D is unresolved. Trimming removed 4 bases at V and 1 base at J, with 17 bases between. Germline CDR1 reads SGHNT; CDR2 reads YYREEE (reference sequence). This CDR3 spans 16 amino acids. DNA for the CDR3: TGTGCCAGCAGCCCGAAACTACCCGGGTCGAACACTGAAGCTTTCTTT. It encodes CASSPKLPGSNTEAFF.

The V gene is TRBV15, the J gene TRBJ1-5; D gene ambiguous. Trimming took 5 bases from V and 3 from J, leaving 20 bases between them. The CDR3 length is 17 residues. Germline V gene lookup returns CDR1 LNHNV and CDR2 YYDKDF (reference sequence). CDR3 in amino acids: CATSLRGGYRPNQPQHF. CDR3 DNA sequence: TGTGCCACCAGCTTGAGAGGAGGCTACCGCCCCAATCAGCCCCAGCATTTT.

This clonotype was seen more than once but under ten times. The chain employs TRBV7-9 and TRBJ2-5, with D unresolved. The CDR3 is made up of 14 amino acids. Germline values: CDR1 SEHNR, CDR2 FQNEAQ (reference sequence). V lost 0 bases to trimming and J lost 5 bases, with 10 bases between them. The CDR3, as DNA: TGTGCCAGCAGCTTAGCCCCCTTCAGTGAGACCCAGTACTTC. It is translated as CASSLAPFSETQYF.